The 16 T cell receptor beta chains in this list originate from one sample, sequenced in a study of blood T cells in healthy people across ages. Primers used in a second PCR of about 6 to 11 cycles were a sample-barcoded 5' primer and a J-beta primer mix. TCRdb independently ran MiXCR on the 5' RACE reads; one entry per CDR3 protein. The data show 600,000 to 850,000 distinct CDR3 sequences, approximately 39% seen once. The sequenced material came from blood. The source is an older woman in good health.

This clonotype was seen a few times. The chain couples TRBV27 to TRBJ2-7; weak D call: TRBD2 (7 bases). The germline CDR1 and CDR2 sequences are MNHEY and SMNVEV (reference sequence). The CDR3 totals 16 residues. Trimming took off 6 bases at V and 7 bases at J, with 25 bases between the two ends. CDR3: CASRWTSGGAFQEQYF. The CDR3 DNA reads as TGTGCCAGCAGGTGGACTAGTGGGGGGGCATTTCAAGAGCAGTACTTC.

In its sample, this clonotype was seen a few times. The rearrangement joins TRBV20-1 to TRBJ1-5, with TRBD1 matching 9 bases. The CDR3 consists of 15 residues. V lost 3 bases and J lost 5; bases outside the gene matches: 8. Germline assignment: CDR1 DFQATT and CDR2 SNEGSKA (reference sequence). CDR3 protein: CSASSGDRVYQPQHF. CDR3 nucleotides: TGCAGTGCTAGCTCCGGGGACAGGGTGTATCAGCCCCAGCATTTT.

The V call is TRBV6-2 or TRBV6-3, the J call TRBJ2-6, with D perhaps given as TRBD1 or TRBD2 (5 bases each). The V gene's germline CDR1 is MNHEY and CDR2 SVGEGT. The CDR3 runs 16 residues. Trimming removed 0 bases at V and 4 bases at J, with 10 bases between. The CDR3 nucleotides read TGTGCCAGCAGTTACTCGGGACCTCGGGGGGCCAACGTCCTGACTTTC. Translating it yields CASSYSGPRGANVLTF.

The chain joins TRBV28 to TRBJ2-3; possible D gene TRBD2, 5 bases. Trimming took 7 bases from V and 3 from J, leaving 23 bases between them. CDR3 length: 17 residues. Germline CDR1 is MDHEN and CDR2 is SYDVKM. The CDR3 region is CASIPGLSDQGTDTQYF. The CDR3 nucleotides read TGTGCCAGCATCCCCGGACTCTCCGATCAAGGGACAGATACGCAGTATTTT.

This chain joins TRBV28 and TRBJ2-4, with TRBD2 identical over 8 bases. The CDR3 covers 15 residues. In germline, CDR1 is MDHEN, CDR2 SYDVKM. V dropped 7 bases and J dropped 3; count of bases not matched to a gene: 8. The chain's CDR3 is CASTKPGLGKNIQYF. The CDR3, as DNA: TGTGCCAGCACTAAACCGGGACTAGGCAAAAACATTCAGTACTTC.

About this clonotype itself: A much larger clone differs from this one at a single base, so this may be a read error. J is TRBJ2-7 and V is TRBV29-1; D gene ambiguous. The J call may be incorrect, as the DNA end agrees better with TRBJ2-5. The V gene's germline CDR1 is SQVTM and CDR2 ANQGSEA. This CDR3 has 13 residues. The CDR3 DNA follows: TGCAGCGTTGGATACTCCGAGGCAGTGACCCAGTACTTC. Protein product: CSVGYSEAVTQYF.

The chain joins TRBV3-1 to TRBJ2-1; TRBD2 might be the D (6 bases). Judging by the DNA end, TRBJ2-7 fits better; the J call may be wrong. Germline V gene data show CDR1 as LGHDT and CDR2 as YNNKEL (reference sequence). The CDR3 has 15 amino acids. The CDR3 region has the DNA TGTGCCAGCAGTCCCGGGACTCATTCCGAAAATGAGCAGTACTTC. It codes for CASSPGTHSENEQYF.

The chain employs TRBV7-7 and TRBJ2-7, with D tentatively TRBD2 (5 bases). The CDR3 contains 14 residues. Trimming left V 5 bases short and J 7 bases short, with 18 bases between. Looked up from germline, CDR1 is SSHAT and CDR2 is FNYEAQ (reference sequence). The CDR3 loop reads CASSPWLAGNEQYF. In DNA, the CDR3 is TGTGCCAGCAGCCCTTGGCTAGCCGGGAATGAGCAGTACTTC.

This clonotype was counted a few times. This chain uses TRBV7-2 with TRBJ2-7; 10 nucleotides line up with TRBD2. V gave up 6 bases and J gave up 4 bases; unmatched junction bases: 12. This CDR3 region has 16 residues. Germline CDR1 and CDR2: SGHTA and FQGNSA. The CDR3 loop is CASSSTIAGGGYEQYF. In DNA, the CDR3 is TGTGCCAGCAGTTCTACAATAGCGGGAGGAGGGTACGAGCAGTACTTC. The whole variable domain, filled in from reference TRBV7-2 and TRBJ2-7, reads GAGVSQSPSNKVTEKGKDVELRCDPISGHTALYWYRQSLGQGLEFLIYFQGNSAPDKSGLPSDRFSAERTGGSVSTLTIQRTQQEDSAVYLCASSSTIAGGGYEQYFGPGTRLTVT.

The J gene is TRBJ2-7, the V gene TRBV20-1; D gene uncertain. The CDR3 totals 12 residues. Between the trimmed V and J ends, which lost 4 bases and 0 bases, there was a span of 7 bases. CDR1 and CDR2 from the germline V gene are DFQATT and SNEGSKA (reference sequence). The CDR3 here is CSAKRSSYEQYF. Written as DNA, the CDR3 is TGCAGTGCTAAAAGGAGCTCCTACGAGCAGTACTTC.

This clonotype is a singleton in its sample. This chain uses TRBV6-6 with TRBJ2-7; 14 positions agree with TRBD2. CDR3 length: 17 residues. CDR1 and CDR2 from the germline V gene are MNHNY and SVGAGI (reference sequence). The J segment lost 7 bases and the V segment lost 9 bases, leaving 17 bases of the junction unmatched. The CDR3 sequence: CASPPAGTSGSGSEQYF. In DNA, the CDR3 is TGTGCCAGTCCCCCGGCCGGGACTAGCGGGAGTGGAAGTGAGCAGTACTTC.

This sequence joins TRBV29-1 and TRBJ2-3, with TRBD2 matching over 7 bases. The V gene's germline CDR1 is SQVTM and CDR2 ANQGSEA. The V gene end was trimmed by 6 bases and the J gene end by 6 bases; junction bases not matched to a gene: 12. This CDR3 is built from 14 residues. The CDR3 protein is CSVYTGTTADTQYF. CDR3 nucleotide sequence: TGCAGCGTCTATACCGGGACTACCGCGGATACGCAGTATTTT.

The rearrangement uses TRBV4-2 and TRBJ2-7, with D tentatively TRBD1 or TRBD2 (5 bases each). Looked up from germline, CDR1 is LGHNA and CDR2 is YNFKEQ. The V end was cut by 0 bases, the J end by 2 bases, with 11 bases between. CDR3 length equals 15 residues. The CDR3 DNA reads as TGTGCCAGCAGCCAAGAGGGGACGCCAGCCTACGAGCAGTACTTC. Translating gives CASSQEGTPAYEQYF.

This clonotype was picked up many times. The CDR3 DNA reads TGCAGCGTTGAACCGTGGGGTTCAGATACGCAGTATTTT. Protein sequence: CSVEPWGSDTQYF. The chain combines TRBV29-1 with TRBJ2-3; D remains unclear. Germline CDR1 SQVTM, CDR2 ANQGSEA. The CDR3 length is 13 residues. The V and J ends lost 2 bases and 4 bases respectively, with 10 bases between them.

V gene TRBV7-8 combines with J gene TRBJ2-3, with D possibly being TRBD1 (7 bases). V was shortened by 4 bases and J by 1 base, with 12 bases between the two germline ends. The length of the CDR3 is 15 residues. Germline loops: CDR1 SGHVS, CDR2 FQNEAQ. The CDR3 loop reads CASSSRDSRTDTQYF. The CDR3, as DNA: TGTGCCAGCAGCTCGCGGGACAGCCGCACAGATACGCAGTATTTT.

The CDR3 sequence is CASSPEQPYNEQFF. In DNA, the CDR3 is TGTGCCAGCTCACCAGAACAGCCTTACAATGAGCAGTTCTTC. The chain has TRBV18 and TRBJ2-1; D is unclear. The CDR3 consists of 14 residues. In germline, CDR1 is KGHSH, CDR2 LQKENI. With 2 bases removed from V and 4 bases from J, the gap between germline ends came to 9 bases.